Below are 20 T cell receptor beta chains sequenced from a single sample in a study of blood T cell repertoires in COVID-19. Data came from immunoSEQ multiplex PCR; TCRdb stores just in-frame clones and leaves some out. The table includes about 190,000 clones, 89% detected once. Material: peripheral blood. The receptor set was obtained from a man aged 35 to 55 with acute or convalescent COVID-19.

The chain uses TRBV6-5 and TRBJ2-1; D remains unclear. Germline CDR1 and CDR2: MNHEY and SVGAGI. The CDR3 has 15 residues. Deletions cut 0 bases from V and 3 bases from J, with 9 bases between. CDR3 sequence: CASSYSRLYYNEQFF. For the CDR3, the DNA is TGTGCCAGCAGTTACTCGAGACTTTACTACAATGAGCAGTTCTTC.

CDR3 nucleotide sequence: TGTGCCAGCAGCCCCCGGGACAGGGGGAGTATTTTCACAGATACGCAGTATTTT. This codes for CASSPRDRGSIFTDTQYF. The J gene is TRBJ2-3, the V gene TRBV14; 11 bases agree with TRBD1. Looked up from germline, CDR1 is SGHDN and CDR2 is FVKESK. Trimming cost V 4 bases and J 2 bases; bases outside gene matches: 11. The CDR3 length is 18 residues.

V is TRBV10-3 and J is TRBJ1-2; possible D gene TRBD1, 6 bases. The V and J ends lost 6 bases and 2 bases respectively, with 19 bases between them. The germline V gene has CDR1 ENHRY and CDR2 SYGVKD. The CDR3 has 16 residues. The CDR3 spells CAISAQGENPNYGYTF. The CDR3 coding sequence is TGTGCCATCAGCGCACAGGGCGAGAACCCCAACTATGGCTACACCTTC.

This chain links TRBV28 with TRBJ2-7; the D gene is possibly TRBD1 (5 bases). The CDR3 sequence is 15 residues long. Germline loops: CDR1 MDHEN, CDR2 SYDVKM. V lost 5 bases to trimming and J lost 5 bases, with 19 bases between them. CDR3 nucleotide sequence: TGTGCCAGCAGTCCCACAGGTAATCGGGTACACGAGCAGTACTTC. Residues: CASSPTGNRVHEQYF. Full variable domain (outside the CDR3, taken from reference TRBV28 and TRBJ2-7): DVKVTQSSRYLVKRTGEKVFLECVQDMDHENMFWYRQDPGLGLRLIYFSYDVKMKEKGDIPEGYSVSREKKERFSLILESASTNQTSMYLCASSPTGNRVHEQYFGPGTRLTVT.

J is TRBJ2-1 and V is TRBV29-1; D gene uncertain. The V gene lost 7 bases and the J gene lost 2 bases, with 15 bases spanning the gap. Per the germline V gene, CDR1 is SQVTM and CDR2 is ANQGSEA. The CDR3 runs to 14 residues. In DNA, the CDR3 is TGCAGCGCCCCTCGCTCCGGAGCCTACAATGAGCAGTTCTTC. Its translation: CSAPRSGAYNEQFF.

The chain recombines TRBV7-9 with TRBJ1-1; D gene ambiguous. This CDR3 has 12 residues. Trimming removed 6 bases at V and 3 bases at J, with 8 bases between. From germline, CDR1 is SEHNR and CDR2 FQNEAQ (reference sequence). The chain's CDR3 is CASRPGYTEAFF. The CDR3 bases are TGTGCCAGCAGACCAGGATACACTGAAGCTTTCTTT.

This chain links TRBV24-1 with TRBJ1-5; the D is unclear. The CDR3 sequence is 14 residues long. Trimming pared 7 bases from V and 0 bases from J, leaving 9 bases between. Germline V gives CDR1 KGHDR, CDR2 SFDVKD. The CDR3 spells CATSRPGSNQPQHF. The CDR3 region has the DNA TGTGCCACCAGCCGTCCGGGTAGCAATCAGCCCCAGCATTTT.

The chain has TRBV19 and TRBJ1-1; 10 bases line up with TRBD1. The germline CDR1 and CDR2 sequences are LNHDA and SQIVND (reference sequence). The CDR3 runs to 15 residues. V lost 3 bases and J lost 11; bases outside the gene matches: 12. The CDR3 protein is CASSIRAPDRGGAFF. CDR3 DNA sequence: TGTGCCAGTAGTATTCGGGCTCCGGACAGGGGGGGTGCTTTCTTT.

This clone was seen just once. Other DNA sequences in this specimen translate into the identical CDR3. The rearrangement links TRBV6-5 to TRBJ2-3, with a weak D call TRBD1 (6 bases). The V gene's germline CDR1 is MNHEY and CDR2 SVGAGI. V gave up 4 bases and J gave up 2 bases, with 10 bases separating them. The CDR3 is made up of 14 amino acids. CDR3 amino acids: CASSLPGDTDTQYF. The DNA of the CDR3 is TGTGCCAGCAGTTTGCCAGGGGACACAGATACGCAGTATTTT.

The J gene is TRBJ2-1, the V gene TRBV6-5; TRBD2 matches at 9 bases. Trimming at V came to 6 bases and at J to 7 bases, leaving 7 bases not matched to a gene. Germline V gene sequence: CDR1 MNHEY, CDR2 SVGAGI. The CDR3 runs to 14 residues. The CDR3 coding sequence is TGTGCCAGCAGGCGCGGGGGGGCATTGAATGAGCAGTTCTTC. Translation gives CASRRGGALNEQFF.

CDR3: CATSRDGRGDTEAFF. Written as DNA, the CDR3 is TGTGCCACCAGCAGAGACGGCCGGGGGGACACTGAAGCTTTCTTT. The chain combines TRBV15 with TRBJ1-1; D possibly corresponds to TRBD1 (5 bases). V shed 0 bases and J shed 3 bases, with 11 bases lying between them. CDR1 and CDR2 from the germline V gene are LNHNV and YYDKDF (reference sequence). CDR3 size: 15 residues.

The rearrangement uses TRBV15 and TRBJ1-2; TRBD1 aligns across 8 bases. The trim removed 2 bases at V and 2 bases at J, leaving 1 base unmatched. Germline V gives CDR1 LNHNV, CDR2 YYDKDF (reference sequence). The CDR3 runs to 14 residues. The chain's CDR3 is CATSRTGGNYGYTF. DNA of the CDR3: TGTGCCACCAGCAGAACAGGGGGAAACTATGGCTACACCTTC.

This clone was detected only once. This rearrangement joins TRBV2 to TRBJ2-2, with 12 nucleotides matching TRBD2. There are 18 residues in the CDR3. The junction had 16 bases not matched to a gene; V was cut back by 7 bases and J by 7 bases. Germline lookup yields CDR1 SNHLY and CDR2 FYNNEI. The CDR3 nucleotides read TGTGCCAGCACTTACGGACTAGCGGGGCTCCCCCGTCACGGGGAGCTGTTTTTT. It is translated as CASTYGLAGLPRHGELFF.

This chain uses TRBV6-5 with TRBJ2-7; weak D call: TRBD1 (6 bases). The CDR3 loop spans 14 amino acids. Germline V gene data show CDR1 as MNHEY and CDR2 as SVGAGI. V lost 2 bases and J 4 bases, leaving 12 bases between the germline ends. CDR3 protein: CASSYGGTTYEQYF. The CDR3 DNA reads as TGTGCCAGCAGTTACGGGGGCACAACGTACGAGCAGTACTTC.

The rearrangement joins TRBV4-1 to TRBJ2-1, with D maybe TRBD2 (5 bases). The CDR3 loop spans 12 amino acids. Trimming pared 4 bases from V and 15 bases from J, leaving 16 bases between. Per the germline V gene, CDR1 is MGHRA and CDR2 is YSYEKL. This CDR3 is CASSPVGQEAFF. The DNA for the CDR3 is TGCGCCAGCAGCCCTGTTGGGCAGGAGGCGTTCTTC.

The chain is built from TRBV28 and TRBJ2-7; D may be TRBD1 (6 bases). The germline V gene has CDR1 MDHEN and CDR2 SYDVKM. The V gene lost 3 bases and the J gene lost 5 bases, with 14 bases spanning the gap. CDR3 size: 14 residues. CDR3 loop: CASSFQGPRNEQYF. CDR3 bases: TGTGCCAGCAGTTTTCAGGGGCCGAGGAACGAGCAGTACTTC.

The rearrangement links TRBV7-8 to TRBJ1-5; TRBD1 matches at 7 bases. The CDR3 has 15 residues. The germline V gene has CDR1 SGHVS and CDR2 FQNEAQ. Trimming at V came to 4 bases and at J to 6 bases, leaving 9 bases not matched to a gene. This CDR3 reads CASSSNQGVGQPQHF. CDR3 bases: TGTGCCAGCAGCTCGAACCAGGGGGTTGGTCAGCCCCAGCATTTT.

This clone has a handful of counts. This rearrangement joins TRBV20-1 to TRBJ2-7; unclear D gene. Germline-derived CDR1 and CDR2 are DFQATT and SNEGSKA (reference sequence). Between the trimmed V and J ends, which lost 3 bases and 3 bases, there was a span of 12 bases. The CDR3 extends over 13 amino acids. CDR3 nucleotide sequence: TGCAGTGCTAGTCCCTGGAGCAACTACGAGCAGTACTTC. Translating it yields CSASPWSNYEQYF.

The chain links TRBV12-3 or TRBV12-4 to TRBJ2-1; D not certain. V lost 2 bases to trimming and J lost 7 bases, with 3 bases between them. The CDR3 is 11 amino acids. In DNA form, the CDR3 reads TGTGCCAGCAGTTTACAGAATGAGCAGTTCTTC. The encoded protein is CASSLQNEQFF.

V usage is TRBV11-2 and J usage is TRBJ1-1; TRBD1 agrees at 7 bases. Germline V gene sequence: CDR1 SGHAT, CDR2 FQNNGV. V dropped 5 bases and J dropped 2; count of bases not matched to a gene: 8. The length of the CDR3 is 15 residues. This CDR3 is CASSTPRGPNTEAFF. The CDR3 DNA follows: TGTGCCAGCAGCACCCCGAGGGGGCCCAACACTGAAGCTTTCTTT.